This passage covers 27 T cell receptor beta chains from one sample sequenced in a study of T cells in Graves' hyperthyroidism and ophthalmopathy. The CDR3 regions of TCR beta were amplified from RNA transcripts. The TCR CDR3 first-round RT-PCR relied on the HTBI primer set. TCRdb ran MiXCR on the multiplex PCR reads and lists one entry per CDR3 protein. The sample lists over 500,000 distinct CDR3 sequences; approximately 17% were seen once. The source material was blood. The receptors originated from a young woman with Graves' ophthalmopathy.

This clonotype was counted ten times or more. V and J are TRBV28 and TRBJ2-7; possibly TRBD1 for D (5 bases). Germline V gene sequence: CDR1 MDHEN, CDR2 SYDVKM. V was trimmed by 7 bases and J by 4 bases, leaving 23 bases between them. CDR3 length: 16 residues. CDR3 DNA sequence: TGTGCCAGCAACCCTATCCCCCACAGGCCACCATACGAGCAGTACTTC. It is translated as CASNPIPHRPPYEQYF. Variable domain in full (rest from reference TRBV28 and TRBJ2-7): DVKVTQSSRYLVKRTGEKVFLECVQDMDHENMFWYRQDPGLGLRLIYFSYDVKMKEKGDIPEGYSVSREKKERFSLILESASTNQTSMYLCASNPIPHRPPYEQYFGPGTRLTVT.

This clonotype has just a few counts. The chain couples TRBV6-1 to TRBJ2-1; 8 bases line up with TRBD2. Germline-derived CDR1 and CDR2 are MNHNS and SASEGT. The V gene end was trimmed by 5 bases and the J gene end by 2 bases; junction bases not matched to a gene: 8. This CDR3 has 16 residues. In DNA, the CDR3 is TGTGCCAGCAGTCTCCTTGACGGGGGGGCCTACAATGAGCAGTTCTTC. Translation: CASSLLDGGAYNEQFF.

This clonotype was observed at least ten times. The chain combines TRBV16 with TRBJ1-1; D is uncertain. CDR1 is KGHSY and CDR2 is FQNENV in the germline V gene. The CDR3 runs to 14 residues. The V end lost 0 bases, the J end lost 3 bases, and 8 bases lay between the germline ends. This chain's CDR3 is CASSQSNDHTEAFF. CDR3 DNA: TGTGCCAGCAGCCAATCCAATGATCACACTGAAGCTTTCTTT.

This clonotype was recorded many times. The rearrangement links TRBV2 to TRBJ2-5; 8 positions agree with TRBD1. There are 14 residues in the CDR3. Germline assignment: CDR1 SNHLY and CDR2 FYNNEI. Germline trimming cut 5 bases from V and 2 bases from J; bases unmatched to any gene: 4. Here the CDR3 reads CASSNHRGQETQYF. The CDR3 nucleotides read TGTGCCAGCAGTAACCACAGGGGGCAAGAGACCCAGTACTTC. Complete variable domain (other parts from reference TRBV2 and TRBJ2-5): EPEVTQTPSHQVTQMGQEVILRCVPISNHLYFYWYRQILGQKVEFLVSFYNNEISEKSEIFDDQFSVERPDGSNFTLKIRSTKLEDSAMYFCASSNHRGQETQYFGPGTRLLVL.

This chain joins TRBV6-1 and TRBJ1-1; D gene uncertain. Per germline, CDR1 MNHNS and CDR2 SASEGT. The CDR3 has 15 amino acids. Trimming removed 8 bases at V and 11 bases at J, with 27 bases between. The CDR3 sequence: CASGRGLSDPRGAFF. As DNA, the CDR3 is TGTGCCAGCGGTCGTGGTCTGTCGGACCCCAGAGGGGCTTTCTTT.

J is TRBJ2-1 and V is TRBV15; D is undetermined. Germline-derived CDR1 and CDR2 are LNHNV and YYDKDF (reference sequence). The CDR3 is 15 residues long. V was trimmed by 0 bases and J by 2 bases, leaving 8 bases between them. CDR3 residues: CATSRDGSTYNEQFF. CDR3 DNA sequence: TGTGCCACCAGCAGAGACGGATCTACCTACAATGAGCAGTTCTTC.

Many counts were recorded for this clonotype. V and J are TRBV28 and TRBJ2-2; the D gene is possibly TRBD2 (7 bases). Per the germline V gene, CDR1 is MDHEN and CDR2 is SYDVKM. The V end was cut by 1 base, the J end by 3 bases, with 12 bases between. This CDR3 has 16 residues. The CDR3 loop is CASSLFRGAHTGELFF. DNA of the CDR3: TGTGCCAGCAGTTTATTTCGGGGGGCGCACACCGGGGAGCTGTTTTTT.

This clonotype was picked up many times. The V gene is TRBV3-1, the J gene TRBJ2-1, with 9 positions matching TRBD1. V lost 0 bases, J lost 6 bases, and 9 bases stayed unmatched. CDR1 is LGHDT, CDR2 YNNKEL, per germline (reference sequence). The CDR3 consists of 17 residues. The CDR3 DNA reads TGTGCCAGCAGCCAAGATTGGGGGACAGGGAAAGGCAATGAGCAGTTCTTC. Translated, it gives CASSQDWGTGKGNEQFF.

This clonotype has a count of ten or more. CDR3 in DNA: TGTGCCAGCAGCCTCGTCCGGCGGGGTGGGGGGCTAAAGACCTACAATGAGCAGTTCTTC. Translation: CASSLVRRGGGLKTYNEQFF. The J gene is TRBJ2-1, the V gene TRBV7-2; possibly TRBD1 or TRBD2 for D (6 bases each). Germline V gene lookup returns CDR1 SGHTA and CDR2 FQGNSA. Trimming took off 5 bases at V and 2 bases at J, with 28 bases between the two ends. The CDR3 covers 20 residues.

Many counts were recorded for this clonotype. V is TRBV5-6 and J is TRBJ1-1, with a possible D match to TRBD1 (5 bases). The CDR3 loop spans 15 amino acids. Germline CDR1 and CDR2: SGHDT and YYEEEE. The V gene lost 4 bases and the J gene lost 0 bases, with 13 bases spanning the gap. CDR3 DNA sequence: TGTGCCAGCAGCACCGAGTGGGGACTGAACACTGAAGCTTTCTTT. It is translated as CASSTEWGLNTEAFF.

The genes are TRBV3-1 and TRBJ1-2, with D tentatively TRBD1 (6 bases). Trimming took off 0 bases at V and 7 bases at J, with 15 bases between the two ends. The CDR3 is made up of 15 amino acids. Per germline, CDR1 LGHDT and CDR2 YNNKEL (reference sequence). DNA for the CDR3: TGTGCCAGCAGCCAAGATTCAAAGGGGGGGTTTGGCTACACCTTC. Its protein is CASSQDSKGGFGYTF.

The chain couples TRBV28 to TRBJ2-3; 11 bases line up with TRBD1. V was clipped by 6 bases and J by 2 bases; unmatched bases: 10. CDR1 and CDR2 (germline): MDHEN, SYDVKM. The CDR3 loop spans 17 amino acids. In DNA form, the CDR3 reads TGTGCCAGCAGCCCAACCGGGACAGGGGGATACACAGATACGCAGTATTTT. It specifies CASSPTGTGGYTDTQYF.

In its sample, this clonotype was seen many times. A single base separates this from a much larger clone, so it may be a read error. V usage is TRBV5-5 and J usage is TRBJ2-7; D not certain. In germline, CDR1 is SGHKS, CDR2 YYEKEE (reference sequence). Deletions cut 2 bases from V and 1 base from J, with 4 bases between. The CDR3 length is 12 residues. The CDR3 region is CASSLMSYEQYF. CDR3 DNA: TGTGCCAGCAGCTTAATGTCCTACGAGCAGTACTTC.

This chain links TRBV20-1 with TRBJ2-1, with unresolved D. The germline CDR1 and CDR2 sequences are DFQATT and SNEGSKA (reference sequence). The germline V and J ends were trimmed by 3 bases and 4 bases, with 7 bases remaining between them. The CDR3 consists of 12 residues. CDR3 coding DNA: TGCAGTGCTAGTGTGACGTACAATGAGCAGTTCTTC. This codes for CSASVTYNEQFF.

This clonotype was counted many times. The genes are TRBV27 and TRBJ2-7; no reliable D call. V lost 10 bases and J 2 bases, leaving 18 bases between the germline ends. Germline V gene sequence: CDR1 MNHEY, CDR2 SMNVEV (reference sequence). CDR3 size: 14 residues. The CDR3: CATSQRGTTYEQYF. In nucleotides, the CDR3 is TGTGCCACCTCCCAGAGAGGCACCACCTACGAGCAGTACTTC.

This chain links TRBV20-1 with TRBJ2-5, with a tentative D call TRBD1 (6 bases). V lost 5 bases and J 2 bases, leaving 15 bases between the germline ends. Germline V CDR1 and CDR2: DFQATT, SNEGSKA (reference sequence). The CDR3 has 14 amino acids. This CDR3 reads CSAPIPTGQETQYF. As DNA, the CDR3 is TGCAGTGCTCCCATCCCGACAGGACAAGAGACCCAGTACTTC.

A few counts support this clonotype. The chain recombines TRBV28 with TRBJ2-3; 10 bases are a match to TRBD2. This CDR3 has 14 amino acids. Trimming removed 6 bases from V and 3 bases from J; junction bases left unmatched: 3. Germline V gene lookup returns CDR1 MDHEN and CDR2 SYDVKM. The CDR3 DNA reads as TGTGCCAGCAGAGCGGGGGGGCCGACAGATACGCAGTATTTT. Encoded protein: CASRAGGPTDTQYF. Based on the CDR3 plus reference TRBV28 and TRBJ2-3, the full variable domain is DVKVTQSSRYLVKRTGEKVFLECVQDMDHENMFWYRQDPGLGLRLIYFSYDVKMKEKGDIPEGYSVSREKKERFSLILESASTNQTSMYLCASRAGGPTDTQYFGPGTRLTVL.

V usage is TRBV4-3 and J usage is TRBJ2-3, with D possibly TRBD2 on 5 matching bases. V gave up 0 bases and J gave up 5 bases, with 9 bases separating them. Germline assignment: CDR1 LGHNA and CDR2 YSLEER. The CDR3 totals 14 residues. The DNA of the CDR3 is TGCGCCAGCAGCCAAGAGTGGGAGAAAGATACGCAGTATTTT. Translating gives CASSQEWEKDTQYF.

This clonotype has ten or more counts. The chain uses TRBV5-1 and TRBJ2-7; 9 bases agree with TRBD1. CDR3 length: 15 residues. CDR1 is SGHRS, CDR2 YFSETQ, per germline. The junction had 8 bases not matched to a gene; V was cut back by 4 bases and J by 3 bases. The DNA for the CDR3 is TGCGCCAGCAGCCGGACAGGGGTGATAGACTACGAGCAGTACTTC. As protein: CASSRTGVIDYEQYF.

This clonotype was seen a handful of times. The CDR3, as DNA: TGTGCCAGTAGTATAGTCTTATCGACCGGGGAGCTGTTTTTT. This codes for CASSIVLSTGELFF. The chain uses TRBV11-2 and TRBJ2-2; D remains ambiguous. Trimming stripped 9 bases from V and 5 bases from J, with 16 bases between. CDR1 and CDR2 from the germline V gene are SGHAT and FQNNGV. The CDR3 is 14 residues long. The complete variable domain, with remaining parts taken from reference TRBV11-2 and TRBJ2-2, reads EAGVAQSPRYKIIEKRQSVAFWCNPISGHATLYWYQQILGQGPKLLIQFQNNGVVDDSQLPKDRFSAERLKGVDSTLKIQPAKLEDSAVYLCASSIVLSTGELFFGEGSRLTVL.

This clonotype was observed many times. The chain uses TRBV19 and TRBJ1-5, with 8 bases lining up with TRBD1. The germline V gene has CDR1 LNHDA and CDR2 SQIVND (reference sequence). The CDR3 loop spans 16 amino acids. Trimming took 3 bases from V and 0 from J; bases not matched to a gene: 4. The CDR3 spells CASSITGQDSNQPQHF. The DNA for the CDR3 is TGTGCCAGTAGTATCACGGGACAGGATAGCAATCAGCCCCAGCATTTT.

This clonotype occurred many times. V and J are TRBV12-3 or TRBV12-4 and TRBJ2-7; D gene uncertain. V lost 2 bases, J lost 3 bases, and 14 bases lay in between. There are 15 residues in the CDR3. This CDR3 is CASSLLAGRNYEQYF. In DNA form, the CDR3 reads TGTGCCAGCAGTTTATTGGCAGGCAGGAACTACGAGCAGTACTTC.

The V and J genes are TRBV28 and TRBJ1-2; 8 bases fit TRBD1. V lost 5 bases and J lost 3; bases outside the gene matches: 5. The CDR3 length is 14 residues. The V gene's germline CDR1 is MDHEN and CDR2 SYDVKM. The CDR3 here is CASSTGQGYYGYTF. The CDR3 nucleotides read TGTGCCAGCAGTACCGGACAGGGCTACTATGGCTACACCTTC.

The chain recombines TRBV5-1 with TRBJ2-1; 9 nucleotides align to TRBD2. CDR3 size: 14 residues. In germline, CDR1 is SGHRS, CDR2 YFSETQ. With V trimmed by 3 bases and J by 9 bases, 7 bases remained unmatched. CDR3 sequence reads: CASSSASGTGEQFF. CDR3 nucleotides: TGCGCCAGCAGCTCAGCTAGCGGGACGGGTGAGCAGTTCTTC.

In this sample, this clonotype turned up a few times. A read error is possible here, since a much larger clone lies one base away. The J gene is TRBJ2-7, the V gene TRBV20-1, with TRBD1 matching over 11 bases. CDR1 is DFQATT and CDR2 is SNEGSKA in the germline V gene (reference sequence). This CDR3 is 15 amino acids long. V shed 1 base, J shed 6 bases, and the junction held 8 bases outside the gene matches. DNA for the CDR3: TGCAGTGCTAGAGGGACAGGGGGCCGGTCGTGCGAGCAGTACTTC. It is translated as CSARGTGGRSCEQYF.

The V gene is TRBV15, the J gene TRBJ2-3; 8 nucleotides align to TRBD2. The CDR3 sequence is 17 residues long. The germline V gene encodes CDR1 LNHNV and CDR2 YYDKDF (reference sequence). With V trimmed by 0 bases and J by 3 bases, 8 bases remained unmatched. The CDR3 region is CATSRDLGGGLTDTQYF. CDR3 sequence (DNA): TGTGCCACCAGCAGAGATCTAGGCGGGGGGTTGACAGATACGCAGTATTTT.

This clonotype was picked up many times. The V and J genes are TRBV14 and TRBJ2-7; 8 nucleotides match TRBD2. The CDR3 is 16 amino acids. V was clipped by 1 base and J by 3 bases; unmatched bases: 8. CDR1 SGHDN and CDR2 FVKESK come from the germline V gene. CDR3 sequence: CASSQGGSGRIYEQYF. CDR3 DNA: TGTGCCAGCAGCCAAGGAGGAAGCGGGAGAATCTACGAGCAGTACTTC. The full variable domain, rest sourced from reference TRBV14 and TRBJ2-7, is EAGVTQFPSHSVIEKGQTVTLRCDPISGHDNLYWYRRVMGKEIKFLLHFVKESKQDESGMPNNRFLAERTGGTYSTLKVQPAELEDSGVYFCASSQGGSGRIYEQYFGPGTRLTVT.